The 4 T cell receptor beta chains presented below share a single source sample, sequenced in a study of CD8+ T cells in alopecia areata. Treatment noted: oral pan-JAK inhibitor, 5-10 mg twice daily. Extraction and reverse transcription of RNA yielded cDNA as the sequencing template. Clones were read by immunoSEQ multiplex PCR, and TCRdb kept only the in-frame ones, dropping some. The table lists 200,000 to 250,000 clones, around 65% of them singletons. The starting material was CD4+ T cells sorted from blood, obtained around week 44, from a patient treated with tofacitinib. All receptors derive from a human donor with alopecia areata.

This clone was observed a handful of times. The V call is TRBV4-3, the J call TRBJ2-7, with TRBD2 matching 10 bases. CDR1 and CDR2 (germline): LGHNA, YSLEER. The CDR3 loop spans 15 amino acids. V lost 6 bases, J lost 4 bases, and 9 bases stayed unmatched. CDR3 loop: CASSRTSGVRYEQYF. The CDR3 region has the DNA TGCGCCAGCAGTCGAACTAGCGGGGTTCGTTACGAGCAGTACTTC.

This clone was found many times. The chain has TRBV6-1 and TRBJ2-1; 11 positions match TRBD2. CDR1 MNHNS and CDR2 SASEGT come from the germline V gene. There are 16 residues in the CDR3. Losses at the gene ends were 0 bases for V and 2 bases for J; bases not matched to a gene: 0. The DNA for the CDR3 is TGTGCCAGCAGTGAAGCTAGCGGGGGGGCCTACAATGAGCAGTTCTTC. This encodes CASSEASGGAYNEQFF.

This sequence joins TRBV5-1 and TRBJ2-2; 9 bases align to TRBD2. Germline V gene data show CDR1 as SGHRS and CDR2 as YFSETQ. CDR3 length: 15 residues. V shed 10 bases, J shed 1 base, and the junction held 8 bases outside the gene matches. The CDR3 sequence: CASASGAQNTGELFF. In nucleotides, the CDR3 is TGCGCCTCAGCTAGCGGGGCCCAGAACACCGGGGAGCTGTTTTTT.

CDR3 nucleotide sequence: TGTGCCAGCAGCTTGGGCGGGGGGCCTTTCTACGAGCAGTACTTC. This encodes CASSLGGGPFYEQYF. The chain is built from TRBV5-4 and TRBJ2-7, with 8 nucleotides matching TRBD2. V lost 0 bases, J lost 3 bases, and 5 bases stayed unmatched. The CDR3 is 15 residues long. The germline V gene has CDR1 SGHNT and CDR2 YYREEE (reference sequence).